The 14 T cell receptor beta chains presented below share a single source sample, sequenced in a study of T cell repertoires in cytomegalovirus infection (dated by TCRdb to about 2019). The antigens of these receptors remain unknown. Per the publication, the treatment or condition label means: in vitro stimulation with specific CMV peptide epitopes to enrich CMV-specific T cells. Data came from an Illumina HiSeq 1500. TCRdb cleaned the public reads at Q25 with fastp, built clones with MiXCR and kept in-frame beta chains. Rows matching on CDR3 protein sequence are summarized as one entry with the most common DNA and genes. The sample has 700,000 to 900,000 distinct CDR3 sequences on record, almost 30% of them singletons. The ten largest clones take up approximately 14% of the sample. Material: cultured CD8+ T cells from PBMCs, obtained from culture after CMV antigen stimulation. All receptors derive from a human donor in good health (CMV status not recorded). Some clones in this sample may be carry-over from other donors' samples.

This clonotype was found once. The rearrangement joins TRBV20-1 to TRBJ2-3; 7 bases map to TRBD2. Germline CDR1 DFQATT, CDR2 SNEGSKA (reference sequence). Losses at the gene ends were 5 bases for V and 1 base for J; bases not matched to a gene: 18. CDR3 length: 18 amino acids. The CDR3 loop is CSAEKLADVDSGTDTQYF. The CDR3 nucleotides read TGCAGTGCTGAGAAGCTAGCGGATGTGGACTCGGGCACAGATACGCAGTATTTT.

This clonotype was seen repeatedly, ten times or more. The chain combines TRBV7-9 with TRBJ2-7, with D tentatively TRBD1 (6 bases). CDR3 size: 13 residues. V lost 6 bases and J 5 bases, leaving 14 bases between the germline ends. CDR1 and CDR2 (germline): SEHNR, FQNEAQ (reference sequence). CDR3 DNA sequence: TGTGCCAGCAGTCAGCAATCAGGGGACGAGCAGTACGTC. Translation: CASSQQSGDEQYV.

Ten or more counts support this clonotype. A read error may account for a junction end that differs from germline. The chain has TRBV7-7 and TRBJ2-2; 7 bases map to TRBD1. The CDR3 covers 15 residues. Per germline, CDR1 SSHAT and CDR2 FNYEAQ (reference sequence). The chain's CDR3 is CASSLRTGAAGELFF. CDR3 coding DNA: TGTGCTAGCAGCTTACGAACAGGGGCGGCCGGGGAGCTGTTTTTT.

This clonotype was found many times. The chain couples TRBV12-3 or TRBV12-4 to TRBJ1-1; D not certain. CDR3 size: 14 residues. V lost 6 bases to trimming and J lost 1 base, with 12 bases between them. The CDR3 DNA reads TGTGCCAGCAGACGGGCCCTTGGGAACACTGAAGCTTTCTTT. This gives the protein CASRRALGNTEAFF.

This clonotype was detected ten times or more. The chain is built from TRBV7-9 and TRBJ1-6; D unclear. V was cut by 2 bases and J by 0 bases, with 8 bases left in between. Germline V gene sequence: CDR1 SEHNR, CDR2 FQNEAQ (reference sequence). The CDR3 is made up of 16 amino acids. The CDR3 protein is CASSLKQSSYNSPLHF. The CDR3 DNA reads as TGTGCCAGCAGCTTAAAACAGAGCTCCTATAATTCACCCCTCCACTTT.

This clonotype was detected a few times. The CDR3 DNA is TGTGCCAGCAGTTTCCGAGATTTCCAAGGAGATACGCAGTATTTT. Amino acids: CASSFRDFQGDTQYF. The chain uses TRBV12-3 or TRBV12-4 and TRBJ2-3; D not certain. There are 15 residues in the CDR3. With 3 bases removed from V and 5 bases from J, the gap between germline ends came to 15 bases.

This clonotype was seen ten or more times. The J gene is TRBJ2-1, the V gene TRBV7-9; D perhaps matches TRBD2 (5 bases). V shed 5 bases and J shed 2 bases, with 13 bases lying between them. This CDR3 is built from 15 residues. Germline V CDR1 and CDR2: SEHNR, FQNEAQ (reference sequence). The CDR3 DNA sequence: TGTGCCAGCAGCCCTATAGCGCCACCCTACAATGAGCAGTTCTTC. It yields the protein CASSPIAPPYNEQFF.

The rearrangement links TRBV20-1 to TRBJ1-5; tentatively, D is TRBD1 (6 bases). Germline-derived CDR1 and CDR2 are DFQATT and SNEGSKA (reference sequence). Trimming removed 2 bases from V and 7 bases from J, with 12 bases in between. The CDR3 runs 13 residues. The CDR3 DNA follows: TGCAGTGCTAGATCTACAGGGTTCCAGCCCCAGCATTTT. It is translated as CSARSTGFQPQHF.

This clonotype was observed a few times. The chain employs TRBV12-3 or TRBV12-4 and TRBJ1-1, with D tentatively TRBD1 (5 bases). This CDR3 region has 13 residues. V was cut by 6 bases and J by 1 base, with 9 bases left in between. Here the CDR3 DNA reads TGTGCCAGCAGCACGACAGAGAACACTGAAGCTTTCTTT. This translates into CASSTTENTEAFF.

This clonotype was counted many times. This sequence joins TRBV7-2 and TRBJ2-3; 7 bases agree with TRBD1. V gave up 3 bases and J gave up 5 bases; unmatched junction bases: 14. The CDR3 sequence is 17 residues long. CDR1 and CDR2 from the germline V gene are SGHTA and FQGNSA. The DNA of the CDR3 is TGTGCCAGCAGCTTCCTAAACAGGGGTGGTAATGTAGATACGCAGTATTTT. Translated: CASSFLNRGGNVDTQYF. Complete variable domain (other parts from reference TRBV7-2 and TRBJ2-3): GAGVSQSPSNKVTEKGKDVELRCDPISGHTALYWYRQSLGQGLEFLIYFQGNSAPDKSGLPSDRFSAERTGGSVSTLTIQRTQQEDSAVYLCASSFLNRGGNVDTQYFGPGTRLTVL.

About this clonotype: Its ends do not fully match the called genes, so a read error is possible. CDR3 DNA: TGTGCCAGCAGCCCCACGGCGATTAGCGGGGGGGCTTCTAGCACAGATACGCAGTATTTT. Translated: CASSPTAISGGASSTDTQYF. This chain links TRBV4-1 with TRBJ2-3, with 11 bases matching TRBD2. The CDR3 length is 20 residues. CDR1 is MGHRA, CDR2 YSYEKL, per germline.

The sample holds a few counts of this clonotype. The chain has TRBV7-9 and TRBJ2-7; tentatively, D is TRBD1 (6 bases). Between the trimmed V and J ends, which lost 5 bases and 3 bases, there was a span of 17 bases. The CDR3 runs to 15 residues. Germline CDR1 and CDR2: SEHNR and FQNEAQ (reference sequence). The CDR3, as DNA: TGTGCCAGCAGCCACCTTTCGGGACACAGCTACGAGCAGTACTTC. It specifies CASSHLSGHSYEQYF.

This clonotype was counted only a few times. In DNA form, the CDR3 reads TGTGCCAGCAGCTTGGGGCCGAGTAATGAAAAACTGTTTTTT. This sequence encodes CASSLGPSNEKLFF. The V gene is TRBV7-6, the J gene TRBJ1-4; maybe TRBD1 (5 bases). This CDR3 is built from 14 residues. The V and J ends lost 3 bases and 4 bases respectively, with 9 bases between them. Germline V lookup: CDR1 SGHVS, CDR2 FNYEAQ.

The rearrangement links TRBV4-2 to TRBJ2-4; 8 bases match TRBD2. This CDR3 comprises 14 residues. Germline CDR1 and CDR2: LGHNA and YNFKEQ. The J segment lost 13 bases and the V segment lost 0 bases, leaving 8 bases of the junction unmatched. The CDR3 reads CASSQEGAGESQYF. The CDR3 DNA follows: TGTGCCAGCAGCCAAGAAGGAGCGGGGGAAAGCCAGTACTTC.